Below, 9 T cell receptor beta chains from the same sample are listed, as sequenced in a study of T cell responses to AZD1222 COVID-19 vaccine. Method: immunoSEQ multiplex PCR; TCRdb's copy keeps in-frame clones and lacks some. The sample holds under 150,000 clones; more than 85% are singletons and the top ten take 3.1%. The sample was peripheral blood, taken on day 0 of AZD1222 vaccination. These receptor sequences come from an adult in good health.

This clone was counted between two and nine times. The chain joins TRBV27 to TRBJ2-7; 8 nucleotides line up with TRBD1. V shed 3 bases and J 6 bases; nucleotides not matched to a gene: 4. The CDR3 is 13 amino acids. Germline V gives CDR1 MNHEY, CDR2 SMNVEV (reference sequence). CDR3 coding DNA: TGTGCCAGCAGTTTGGACAGGGCAGGCGAGCAGTACTTC. Translated, it gives CASSLDRAGEQYF.

With regard to this clone: One junction end disagrees with the germline gene, perhaps due to a read error. J is TRBJ1-4 and V is TRBV7-6; D is unresolved. The germline V gene has CDR1 SGHVS and CDR2 FNYEAQ. The CDR3 loop spans 14 amino acids. For the CDR3, the DNA is TGTGCCAGCAGCTTGGTAGGAACTCATGAAAAACTGTTTTTT. This encodes CASSLVGTHEKLFF. The whole variable domain, remainder taken from reference TRBV7-6 and TRBJ1-4, is GAGVSQSPRYKVTKRGQDVALRCDPISGHVSLYWYRQALGQGPEFLTYFNYEAQQDKSGLPNDRFSAERPEGSISTLTIQRTEQRDSAMYRCASSLVGTHEKLFFGSGTQLSVL.

Remarks on this clone: Mismatch with germline at one junction end may stem from a read error. The rearrangement joins TRBV7-3 to TRBJ2-5, with 7 bases that match TRBD1. Germline V gene lookup returns CDR1 SGHTA and CDR2 FQGTGA. CDR3 size: 14 residues. CDR3 DNA sequence: TGTGCCAGCAGCGTAACAGGGGCTTTAGGGACCCAGTACTTC. It yields the protein CASSVTGALGTQYF.

The chain carries TRBV5-5 and TRBJ1-1; the D gene is possibly TRBD1 (5 bases). Looked up from germline, CDR1 is SGHKS and CDR2 is YYEKEE (reference sequence). V was pared by 1 base and J by 5 bases, with 12 bases between. This CDR3 has 14 residues. The CDR3 here is CASSLTWGRTEAFF. The DNA of the CDR3 is TGTGCCAGCAGCTTGACTTGGGGCAGGACTGAAGCTTTCTTT.

This chain connects TRBV3-1 (or the pseudogene TRBV3-2) to TRBJ2-1; D is undetermined. The CDR3 consists of 15 residues. The V end was cut by 3 bases, the J end by 4 bases, with 13 bases between. Germline CDR1 and CDR2: LGHDT and YNNKEL (reference sequence). In nucleotides, the CDR3 is TGTGCCAGCAGCCATAATCTTGGCGAGTACAATGAGCAGTTCTTC. Its protein product is CASSHNLGEYNEQFF.

The J gene is TRBJ1-1, the V gene TRBV29-1; D is perhaps TRBD1 (6 bases). Per the germline V gene, CDR1 is SQVTM and CDR2 is ANQGSEA. V shed 6 bases and J shed 2 bases, with 10 bases lying between them. The CDR3 length is 12 residues. In DNA, the CDR3 is TGCAGCGTCGACAGGACAAACACTGAAGCTTTCTTT. The encoded protein is CSVDRTNTEAFF.

V and J are TRBV23-1 and TRBJ1-2; D call uncertain. TRBV23-1 is an ORF, with its function uncertain. The CDR3 loop spans 16 amino acids. The ends were cut back, 6 bases at V and 8 bases at J, with 25 bases in the middle. The CDR3 reads CASSPYLLVLHNGYTF. CDR3 bases: TGCGCCAGCAGCCCGTACTTACTCGTGTTGCATAACGGCTACACCTTC.

V usage is TRBV7-2 and J usage is TRBJ2-4, with D uncertain. CDR1 SGHTA and CDR2 FQGNSA come from the germline V gene. The CDR3 spans 16 residues. Trimming cost V 1 base and J 9 bases, with 19 bases left between them. CDR3 sequence (DNA): TGTGCCAGCAGCTTAGTCTCCATTGGCCCTGCAGCCATTCAGTACTTC. Translation gives CASSLVSIGPAAIQYF.

V is TRBV7-2 and J is TRBJ2-7; the D is unclear. CDR1 and CDR2 from the germline V gene are SGHTA and FQGNSA. The CDR3 covers 15 residues. Trimming stripped 4 bases from V and 0 bases from J, with 13 bases between. CDR3 coding DNA: TGTGCCAGCAGCTCCCAGTACTTAAGCTCCTACGAGCAGTACTTC. Residues: CASSSQYLSSYEQYF.